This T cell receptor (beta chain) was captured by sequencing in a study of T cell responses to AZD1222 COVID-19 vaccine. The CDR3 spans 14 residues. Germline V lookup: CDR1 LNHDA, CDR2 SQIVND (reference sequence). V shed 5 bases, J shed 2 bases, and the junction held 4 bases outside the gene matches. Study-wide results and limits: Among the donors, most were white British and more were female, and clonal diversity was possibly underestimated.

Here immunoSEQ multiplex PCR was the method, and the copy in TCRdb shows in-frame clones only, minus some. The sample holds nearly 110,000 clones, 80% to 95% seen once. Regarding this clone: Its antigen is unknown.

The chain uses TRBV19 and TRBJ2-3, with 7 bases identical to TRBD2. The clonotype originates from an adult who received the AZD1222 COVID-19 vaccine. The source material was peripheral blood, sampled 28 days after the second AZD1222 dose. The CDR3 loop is CASSSGTTTDTQYF. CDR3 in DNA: TGTGCCAGTAGTTCCGGGACTACCACAGATACGCAGTATTTT.